The rows below give T cell receptor beta chains drawn from one sample of a study of T cells in Graves' hyperthyroidism and ophthalmopathy. A single record per CDR3 protein comes from TCRdb applying MiXCR to the multiplex PCR reads. The sample lists around 610,000 distinct CDR3 sequences; approximately 15% were seen once. Material: blood. The source of these receptors is a middle-aged woman with Graves' ophthalmopathy. Each CDR3 is given with its conserved first and last residue. Fields, in order: CDR3 DNA, CDR3 protein, V gene, clone size, D gene, J gene. A D gene is named only where the DNA matches it firmly. Expanded clones are given a class, and other clones once, few, many or no size at all.

cdr3_nt: TGCGCCAGCAGCTTGAATATGCGGGAGGGCCCCGGCACCGGGGAGCTGTTTTTT; cdr3_aa: CASSLNMREGPGTGELFF; v_call: TRBV5-1; clone_size: few; d_call: TRBD2; j_call: TRBJ2-2
cdr3_nt: TGTGCCAGCAGCTCTACTAGGGGGACCCAGTACTTC; cdr3_aa: CASSSTRGTQYF; v_call: TRBV11-2; clone_size: many; d_call: NA; j_call: TRBJ2-5
cdr3_nt: TGCAGCACTTGGACAGGGACTTTAGGAGAGCAGTACTTC; cdr3_aa: CSTWTGTLGEQYF; v_call: TRBV29-1; clone_size: NA; d_call: TRBD1; j_call: TRBJ2-7
cdr3_nt: TGTGCCAGCAGGCCGTTATCCTCCGGTGGACCGGACATTCAGTACTTC; cdr3_aa: CASRPLSSGGPDIQYF; v_call: TRBV27; clone_size: many; d_call: NA; j_call: TRBJ2-4
cdr3_nt: TGTGCCAGCAGAGACCTGGACAGGGCGTCTGACTACGAGCAGTACTTC; cdr3_aa: CASRDLDRASDYEQYF; v_call: TRBV2; clone_size: many; d_call: TRBD1; j_call: TRBJ2-7
cdr3_nt: TGTGCCAGCAGTTTATTTCAGGAGACCCAGTACTTC; cdr3_aa: CASSLFQETQYF; v_call: TRBV28; clone_size: many; d_call: NA; j_call: TRBJ2-5
cdr3_nt: TGTGCCAGCTGTACGCCGGGACTTGGAGAGCAGTACTTC; cdr3_aa: CASCTPGLGEQYF; v_call: TRBV6-2/TRBV6-3; clone_size: many; d_call: NA; j_call: TRBJ2-7
cdr3_nt: TGCAGTGCTAGAGATTACCGCGAGGGCCCCCAAGCTTTCTTT; cdr3_aa: CSARDYREGPQAFF; v_call: TRBV20-1; clone_size: NA; d_call: NA; j_call: TRBJ1-1
cdr3_nt: TGTGCCAGCAGTTTAAGACAGGGACAAAACATTCAGTACTTC; cdr3_aa: CASSLRQGQNIQYF; v_call: TRBV28; clone_size: many; d_call: TRBD1; j_call: TRBJ2-4
cdr3_nt: TGCAGTGCTAGAGTCGGGGGTAACGTCGAGCAGTACTTC; cdr3_aa: CSARVGGNVEQYF; v_call: TRBV20-1; clone_size: many; d_call: NA; j_call: TRBJ2-7
cdr3_nt: TGTGCCAGCAGCTTTTCGGACTCTGGGGCCAACGTCCTGACTTTC; cdr3_aa: CASSFSDSGANVLTF; v_call: TRBV11-2; clone_size: many; d_call: NA; j_call: TRBJ2-6
cdr3_nt: TGCAGTGCTAGGGGGACAGCCCATGCGACCACCAATCAGCCCCAGCATTTT; cdr3_aa: CSARGTAHATTNQPQHF; v_call: TRBV20-1; clone_size: many; d_call: TRBD1; j_call: TRBJ1-5
cdr3_nt: TGCAGTGCCCCGCCCGACGACGACGTCTATGGCTACACCTTC; cdr3_aa: CSAPPDDDVYGYTF; v_call: TRBV20-1; clone_size: many; d_call: NA; j_call: TRBJ1-2
cdr3_nt: TGTGCCACCAGTGAGCCCACAGGGGGACTACTCCAAGAGACCCAGTACTTC; cdr3_aa: CATSEPTGGLLQETQYF; v_call: TRBV24-1; clone_size: few; d_call: NA; j_call: TRBJ2-5
cdr3_nt: TGTGCCAGCAGTCCTCGACAAGGGGCCAATTCACCCCTCCACTTT; cdr3_aa: CASSPRQGANSPLHF; v_call: TRBV12-3/TRBV12-4; clone_size: few; d_call: NA; j_call: TRBJ1-6
cdr3_nt: TGTGCCAGCAGCCAAGAGCTGGACAGGGGTTACGAGCAGTACTTC; cdr3_aa: CASSQELDRGYEQYF; v_call: TRBV4-2; clone_size: many; d_call: TRBD1; j_call: TRBJ2-7